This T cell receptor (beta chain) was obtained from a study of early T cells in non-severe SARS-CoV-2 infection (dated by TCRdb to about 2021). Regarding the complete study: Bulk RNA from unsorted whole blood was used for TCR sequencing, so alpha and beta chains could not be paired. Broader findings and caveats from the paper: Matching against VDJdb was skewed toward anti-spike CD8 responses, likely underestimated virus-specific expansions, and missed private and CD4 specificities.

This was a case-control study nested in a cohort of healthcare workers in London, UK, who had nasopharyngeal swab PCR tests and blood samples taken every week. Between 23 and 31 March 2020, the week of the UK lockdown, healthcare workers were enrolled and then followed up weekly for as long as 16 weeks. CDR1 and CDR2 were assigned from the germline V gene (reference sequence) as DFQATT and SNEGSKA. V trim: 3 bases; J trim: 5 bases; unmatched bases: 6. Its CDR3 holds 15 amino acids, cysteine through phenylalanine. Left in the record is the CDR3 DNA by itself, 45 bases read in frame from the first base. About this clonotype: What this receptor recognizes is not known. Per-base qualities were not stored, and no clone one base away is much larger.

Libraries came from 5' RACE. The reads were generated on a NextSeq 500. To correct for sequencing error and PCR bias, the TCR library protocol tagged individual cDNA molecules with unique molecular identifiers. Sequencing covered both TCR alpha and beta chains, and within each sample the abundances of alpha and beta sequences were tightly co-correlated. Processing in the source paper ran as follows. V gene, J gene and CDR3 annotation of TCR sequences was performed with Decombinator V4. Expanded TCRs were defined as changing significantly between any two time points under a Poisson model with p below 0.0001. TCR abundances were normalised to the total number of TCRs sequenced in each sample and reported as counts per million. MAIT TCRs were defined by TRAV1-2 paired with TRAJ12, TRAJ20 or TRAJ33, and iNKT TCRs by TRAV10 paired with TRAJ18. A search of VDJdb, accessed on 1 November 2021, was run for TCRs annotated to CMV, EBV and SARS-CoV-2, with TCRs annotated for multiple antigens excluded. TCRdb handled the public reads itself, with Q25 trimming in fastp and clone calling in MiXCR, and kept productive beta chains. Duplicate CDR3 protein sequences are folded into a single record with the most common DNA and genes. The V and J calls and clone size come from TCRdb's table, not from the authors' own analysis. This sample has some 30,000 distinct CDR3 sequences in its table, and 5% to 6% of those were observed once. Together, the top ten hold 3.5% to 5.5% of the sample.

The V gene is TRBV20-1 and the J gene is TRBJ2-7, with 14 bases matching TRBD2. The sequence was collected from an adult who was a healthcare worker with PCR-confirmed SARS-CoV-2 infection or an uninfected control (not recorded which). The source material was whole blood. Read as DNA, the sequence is TGCAGTGCTAGGGAGGGACTAGCGGGAGTGGACGAGCAGTACTTC. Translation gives CSAREGLAGVDEQYF.